A selection of T cell receptor beta chains follows, all from one sample in a study of shared clonotypes between healthy human individuals. Sequenced by immunoSEQ multiplex PCR; TCRdb stores in-frame clones only, minus some. The sample has about 1.5 million clones, around 98% seen once. The sample consisted of naive CD4+ T cells sorted from blood. All receptors come from a man younger than 45 in good health. CDR3s include the opening cysteine and the closing phenylalanine or tryptophan. Each record gives: clone size, V gene, J gene, D gene, CDR3 protein, CDR3 DNA. D genes are given only for firm matches. Clone size is not always given. Where it is, it says once, few, many or a class for expanded clones.

>.|TRBV7-2|TRBJ2-1|TRBD2
CASSLAEGAGVDVFF
TGTGCCAGCAGCTTAGCGGAAGGGGCGGGAGTTGATGTGTTCTTC
>.|TRBV27|TRBJ2-7|TRBD2
CASSRGLAGESEQYF
TGTGCCAGCAGCCGGGGACTAGCGGGAGAGAGCGAGCAGTACTTC
>.|TRBV2|TRBJ2-3|.
CASSQVPDTQYF
TGTGCCAGCAGTCAGGTCCCAGATACGCAGTATTTT
>.|TRBV5-1|TRBJ2-7|TRBD1
CASSHRTGASSYEQYF
TGCGCCAGCAGCCACCGAACAGGGGCGAGCTCCTACGAGCAGTACTTC
>.|TRBV28|TRBJ1-5|TRBD1
CASLDRGNQPQHF
TGTGCCAGTCTCGACAGGGGGAATCAGCCCCAGCATTTT
>.|TRBV7-2|TRBJ2-3|.
CASRPGGTDTQYF
TGTGCCTCCCGCCCGGGTGGCACAGATACGCAGTATTTT
>.|TRBV7-2|TRBJ2-1|.
CASRLAATIYNEQFF
TGTGCCAGCAGGTTAGCCGCGACCATCTACAATGAGCAGTTCTTC
>.|TRBV19|TRBJ1-1|.
CASSIGTLLSTEAFF
TGTGCCAGTAGTATCGGGACACTTCTTTCTACTGAAGCTTTCTTT
>.|TRBV14|TRBJ2-3|.
CASSQNTDTQYF
TGTGCCAGCAGCCAGAACACAGATACGCAGTATTTT
>once|TRBV4-3|TRBJ1-3|.
CASSQDHRTDGNTIYF
TGCGCCAGCAGCCAAGATCACCGGACTGATGGAAACACCATATATTTT
>.|TRBV18|TRBJ1-5|.
CASSPPTGGENQPQHF
TGTGCCAGCTCACCACCTACAGGAGGGGAAAATCAGCCCCAGCATTTT
>.|TRBV5-4|TRBJ2-3|.
CASSLGQALGGDTQYF
TGTGCCAGCAGCTTGGGACAGGCCCTCGGGGGAGATACGCAGTATTTT
>.|TRBV5-4|TRBJ2-7|.
CASSLVRAHEQYF
TGTGCCAGCAGCTTGGTGAGGGCTCACGAGCAGTACTTC
>.|TRBV6-6|TRBJ2-5|.
CASSYVDSVATQYF
TGTGCCAGCAGTTACGTGGACAGTGTGGCGACCCAGTACTTC
>.|TRBV18|TRBJ2-7|.
CASSSTSPEQYF
TGTGCCAGCTCATCTACCTCGCCCGAGCAGTACTTC
>.|TRBV5-1|TRBJ2-5|.
CASSTGTAIETQYF
TGCGCCAGCAGCACCGGGACGGCGATAGAGACCCAGTACTTC
>.|TRBV5-4|TRBJ2-1|.
CASSLGGTGVNNEQFF
TGTGCCAGCAGCTTGGGAGGGACTGGGGTTAACAATGAGCAGTTCTTC
>.|TRBV28|TRBJ2-1|.
CASSQMTDNEQFF
TGTGCCAGCAGTCAGATGACAGACAATGAGCAGTTCTTC
>.|TRBV19|TRBJ2-1|TRBD2
CASSIRLAGGWSYNEQFF
TGTGCCAGTAGTATACGACTAGCGGGAGGGTGGTCCTACAATGAGCAGTTCTTC
>.|TRBV2|TRBJ2-4|.
CASSEDRRAKNIQYF
TGTGCCAGCAGTGAGGATAGGAGGGCCAAAAACATTCAGTACTTC
>.|TRBV28|TRBJ1-1|.
CASSLSTETEAFF
TGTGCCAGCAGTTTATCTACGGAAACTGAAGCTTTCTTT
>once|TRBV29-1|TRBJ2-7|.
CSVVVRTYEQYF
TGCAGCGTGGTGGTTCGGACCTACGAGCAGTACTTC
>.|TRBV19|TRBJ2-3|TRBD2
CASNLAGVSDTQYF
TGTGCCAGTAATCTAGCGGGAGTCAGCGATACGCAGTATTTT
>once|TRBV5-6|TRBJ1-1|TRBD1
CASSFGQGFLMNTEAFF
TGTGCCAGCAGCTTCGGACAGGGGTTCCTCATGAACACTGAAGCTTTCTTT
>.|TRBV29-1|TRBJ1-5|TRBD1
CSVVQGDSGSNQPQHF
TGCAGCGTTGTGCAGGGGGACTCAGGAAGCAATCAGCCCCAGCATTTT
>.|TRBV18|TRBJ2-2|.
CATKGDAGELFF
TGTGCCACCAAGGGGGACGCCGGGGAGCTGTTTTTT
>.|TRBV10-3|TRBJ2-3|TRBD1
CAISDGGTGGTQYF
TGTGCCATCAGTGACGGGGGGACAGGGGGTACGCAGTATTTT
>.|TRBV5-1|TRBJ2-7|.
CASSLLVESGEQYF
TGCGCCAGCAGTCTTTTGGTCGAATCGGGAGAGCAGTACTTC
>.|TRBV28|TRBJ2-7|.
CASSKSGGPIEFDF
TGTGCCAGCAGCAAATCGGGGGGCCCGATCGAGTTCGACTTC
>.|TRBV5-4|TRBJ2-7|.
CASSLDRYEQYF
TGTGCCAGCAGCTTGGACCGCTACGAGCAGTACTTC
>.|TRBV10-3|TRBJ2-2|TRBD1
CAISRQGSSTGELFF
TGTGCCATCAGTCGACAGGGGTCGAGCACCGGGGAGCTGTTTTTT
>.|TRBV7-6|TRBJ1-1|.
CATEPGAVVWYTEAFF
TGTGCCACCGAGCCGGGGGCTGTGGTTTGGTACACTGAAGCTTTCTTT
>.|TRBV5-1|TRBJ1-6|.
CASSLAIPGGLNSPLHF
TGCGCCAGCAGCTTGGCCATTCCGGGGGGCCTTAATTCACCCCTCCACTTT
>once|TRBV5-1|TRBJ2-5|.
CASSPDPRQGWETQYF
TGCGCCAGCAGCCCCGACCCGCGGCAGGGCTGGGAGACCCAGTACTTC
>.|TRBV5-1|TRBJ2-7|TRBD2
CASSPGLAGEQYF
TGCGCCAGCAGCCCCGGACTAGCGGGAGAGCAGTACTTC
>.|TRBV20-1|TRBJ2-7|.
CSARIVGEQYF
TGCAGTGCTAGGATCGTGGGGGAGCAGTACTTC
>.|TRBV6-4|TRBJ2-3|.
CASSDSITDTQYF
TGTGCCAGCAGTGACTCCATAACAGATACGCAGTATTTT
>.|TRBV4-1|TRBJ2-7|.
CASSRDSGTLLREQYF
TGCGCCAGCAGCCGGGATTCGGGAACCCTGTTGAGGGAGCAGTACTTC
>.|TRBV9|TRBJ1-1|.
CASSTETGLRTEAFF
TGTGCCAGCAGCACCGAAACAGGGCTTCGCACTGAAGCTTTCTTT
>.|TRBV5-1|TRBJ2-2|.
CASSSSNSVSGELFF
TGCGCCAGCAGCTCATCAAATTCGGTGTCCGGGGAGCTGTTTTTT
>.|TRBV18|TRBJ2-2|.
CASSPRISENTGELFF
TGTGCCAGCTCACCACGCATTTCAGAGAACACCGGGGAGCTGTTTTTT
>.|TRBV6-1|TRBJ2-1|TRBD2
CASGASGLIVEQFF
TGTGCCAGCGGGGCTAGCGGGTTAATTGTTGAGCAGTTCTTC
>.|TRBV6-4|TRBJ2-5|.
CASSVNGGGETQYF
TGTGCCAGCAGTGTTAACGGAGGGGGAGAGACCCAGTACTTC
>.|TRBV2|TRBJ2-2|TRBD1
CASSVTRGQAGELFF
TGTGCCAGCAGCGTTACTAGGGGGCAGGCCGGGGAGCTGTTTTTT